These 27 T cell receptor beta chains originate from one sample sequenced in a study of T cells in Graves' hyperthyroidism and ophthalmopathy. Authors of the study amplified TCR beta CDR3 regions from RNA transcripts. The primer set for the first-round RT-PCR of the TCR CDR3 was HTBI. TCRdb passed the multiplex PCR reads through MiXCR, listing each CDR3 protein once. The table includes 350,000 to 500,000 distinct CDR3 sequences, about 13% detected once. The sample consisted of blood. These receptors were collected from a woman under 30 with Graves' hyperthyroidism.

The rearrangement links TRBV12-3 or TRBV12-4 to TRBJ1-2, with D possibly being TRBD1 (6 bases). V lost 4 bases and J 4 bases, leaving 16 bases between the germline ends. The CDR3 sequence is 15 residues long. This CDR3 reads CASSYPPSTGYGYTF. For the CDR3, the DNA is TGTGCCAGCAGTTACCCTCCCTCGACAGGCTATGGCTACACCTTC.

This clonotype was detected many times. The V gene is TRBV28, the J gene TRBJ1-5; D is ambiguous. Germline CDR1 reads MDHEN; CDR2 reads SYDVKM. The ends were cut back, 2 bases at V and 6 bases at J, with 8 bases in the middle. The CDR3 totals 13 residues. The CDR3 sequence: CASSLLGSQPQHF. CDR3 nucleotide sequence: TGTGCCAGCAGTTTACTGGGATCTCAGCCCCAGCATTTT.

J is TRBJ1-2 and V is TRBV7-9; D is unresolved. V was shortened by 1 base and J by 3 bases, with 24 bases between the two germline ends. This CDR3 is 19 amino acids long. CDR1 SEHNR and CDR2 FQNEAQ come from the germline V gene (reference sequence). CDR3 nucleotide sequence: TGTGCCAGCAGCTTAGTCTATAGGTGGGAAGGCCTTCGAGACTATGGCTACACCTTC. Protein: CASSLVYRWEGLRDYGYTF. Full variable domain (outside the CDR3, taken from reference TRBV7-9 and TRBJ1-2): DTGVSQNPRHKITKRGQNVTFRCDPISEHNRLYWYRQTLGQGPEFLTYFQNEAQLEKSRLLSDRFSAERPKGSFSTLEIQRTEQGDSAMYLCASSLVYRWEGLRDYGYTFGSGTRLTVV.

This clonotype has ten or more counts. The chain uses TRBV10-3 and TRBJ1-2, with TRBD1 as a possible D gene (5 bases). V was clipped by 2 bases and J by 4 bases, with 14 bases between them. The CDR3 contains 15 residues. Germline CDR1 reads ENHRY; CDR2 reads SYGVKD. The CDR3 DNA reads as TGTGCCATCAGTGAGAGCCGGGACGTCGCCTATGGCTACACCTTC. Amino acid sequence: CAISESRDVAYGYTF.

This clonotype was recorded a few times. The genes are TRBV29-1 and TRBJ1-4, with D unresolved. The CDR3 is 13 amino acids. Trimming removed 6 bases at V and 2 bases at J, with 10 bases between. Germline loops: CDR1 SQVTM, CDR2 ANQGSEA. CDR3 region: CSVRKGTNEKLFF. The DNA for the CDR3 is TGCAGCGTAAGAAAGGGCACTAATGAAAAACTGTTTTTT.

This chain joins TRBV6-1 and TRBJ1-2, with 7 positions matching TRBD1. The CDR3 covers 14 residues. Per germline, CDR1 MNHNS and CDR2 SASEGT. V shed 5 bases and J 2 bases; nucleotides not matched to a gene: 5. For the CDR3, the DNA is TGTGCCAGCAGTCGGGACAGCCTAAACTATGGCTACACCTTC. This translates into CASSRDSLNYGYTF.

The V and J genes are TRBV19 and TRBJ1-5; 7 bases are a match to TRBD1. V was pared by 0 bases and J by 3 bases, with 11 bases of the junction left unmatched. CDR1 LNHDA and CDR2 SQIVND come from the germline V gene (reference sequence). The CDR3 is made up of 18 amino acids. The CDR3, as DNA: TGTGCCAGTAGTATAGAAGGGTTCCGGGACAGATACAATCAGCCCCAGCATTTT. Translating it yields CASSIEGFRDRYNQPQHF.

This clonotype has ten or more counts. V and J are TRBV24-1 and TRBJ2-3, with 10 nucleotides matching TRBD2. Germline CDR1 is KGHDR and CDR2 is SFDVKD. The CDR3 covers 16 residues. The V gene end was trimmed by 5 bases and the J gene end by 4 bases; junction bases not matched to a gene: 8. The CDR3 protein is CATSASGRAWSDTQYF. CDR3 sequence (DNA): TGTGCCACCAGTGCGAGCGGGAGGGCCTGGTCAGATACGCAGTATTTT.

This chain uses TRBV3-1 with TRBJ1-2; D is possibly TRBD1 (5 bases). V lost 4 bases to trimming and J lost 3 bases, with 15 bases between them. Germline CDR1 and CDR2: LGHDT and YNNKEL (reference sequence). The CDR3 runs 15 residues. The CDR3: CASSLTGGEYYGYTF. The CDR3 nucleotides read TGTGCCAGCAGCCTAACGGGGGGTGAATACTATGGCTACACCTTC. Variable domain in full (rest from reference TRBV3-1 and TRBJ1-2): DTAVSQTPKYLVTQMGNDKSIKCEQNLGHDTMYWYKQDSKKFLKIMFSYNNKELIINETVPNRFSPKSPDKAHLNLHINSLELGDSAVYFCASSLTGGEYYGYTFGSGTRLTVV.

The CDR3 DNA follows: TGTGCCAGCAGGCTAGTAATCGGGGCAGACTATGGCTACACCTTC. This sequence encodes CASRLVIGADYGYTF. The V gene is TRBV28, the J gene TRBJ1-2; D might be TRBD1 (5 bases). The CDR3 covers 15 residues. Per the germline V gene, CDR1 is MDHEN and CDR2 is SYDVKM. Between the trimmed V and J ends, which lost 6 bases and 3 bases, there was a span of 17 bases.

The CDR3 DNA sequence: TGTGCCAGTAGTAAACACTGGGACAGGGAGAACACCGGGGAGCTGTTTTTT. Residues: CASSKHWDRENTGELFF. This chain connects TRBV19 to TRBJ2-2, with 9 bases that match TRBD1. This CDR3 is 17 amino acids long. Trimming removed 4 bases from V and 1 base from J; junction bases left unmatched: 7. The V gene's germline CDR1 is LNHDA and CDR2 SQIVND (reference sequence).

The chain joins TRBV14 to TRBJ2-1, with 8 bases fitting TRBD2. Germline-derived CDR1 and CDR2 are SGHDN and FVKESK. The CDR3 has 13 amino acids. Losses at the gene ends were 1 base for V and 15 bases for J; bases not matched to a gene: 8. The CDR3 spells CASSQAGGPRGFF. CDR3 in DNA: TGTGCCAGCAGCCAAGCGGGAGGGCCAAGGGGGTTCTTC. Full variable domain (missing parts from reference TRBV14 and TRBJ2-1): EAGVTQFPSHSVIEKGQTVTLRCDPISGHDNLYWYRRVMGKEIKFLLHFVKESKQDESGMPNNRFLAERTGGTYSTLKVQPAELEDSGVYFCASSQAGGPRGFFGPGTRLTVL.

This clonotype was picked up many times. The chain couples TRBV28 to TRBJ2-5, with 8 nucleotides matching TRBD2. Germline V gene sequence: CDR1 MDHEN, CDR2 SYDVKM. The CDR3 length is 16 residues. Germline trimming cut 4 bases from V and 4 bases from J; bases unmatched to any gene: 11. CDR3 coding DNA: TGTGCCAGCAGTTCACCGGGACTAGTGGCGGGAGAGACCCAGTACTTC. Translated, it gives CASSSPGLVAGETQYF.

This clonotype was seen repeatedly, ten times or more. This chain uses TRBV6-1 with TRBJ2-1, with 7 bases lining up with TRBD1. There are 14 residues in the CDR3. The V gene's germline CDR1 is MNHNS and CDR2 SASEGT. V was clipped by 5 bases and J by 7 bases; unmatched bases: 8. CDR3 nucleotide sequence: TGTGCCAGCAGTCTGACAGGGAAGGTGAATGAGCAGTTCTTC. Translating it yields CASSLTGKVNEQFF.

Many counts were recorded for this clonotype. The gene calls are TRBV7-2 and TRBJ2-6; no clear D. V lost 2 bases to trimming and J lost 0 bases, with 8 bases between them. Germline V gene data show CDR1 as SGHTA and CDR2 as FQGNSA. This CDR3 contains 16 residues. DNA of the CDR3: TGTGCCAGCAGCTTATCACGGTTCTCTGGGGCCAACGTCCTGACTTTC. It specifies CASSLSRFSGANVLTF. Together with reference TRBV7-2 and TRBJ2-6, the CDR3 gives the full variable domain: GAGVSQSPSNKVTEKGKDVELRCDPISGHTALYWYRQSLGQGLEFLIYFQGNSAPDKSGLPSDRFSAERTGGSVSTLTIQRTQQEDSAVYLCASSLSRFSGANVLTFGAGSRLTVL.

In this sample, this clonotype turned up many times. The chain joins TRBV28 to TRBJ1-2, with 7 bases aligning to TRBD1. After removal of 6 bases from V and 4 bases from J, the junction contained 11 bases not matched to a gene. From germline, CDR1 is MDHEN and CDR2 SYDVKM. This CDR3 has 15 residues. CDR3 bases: TGTGCCAGCAGCGACCCCGGTGGGGACAGCTATGGCTACACCTTC. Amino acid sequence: CASSDPGGDSYGYTF.

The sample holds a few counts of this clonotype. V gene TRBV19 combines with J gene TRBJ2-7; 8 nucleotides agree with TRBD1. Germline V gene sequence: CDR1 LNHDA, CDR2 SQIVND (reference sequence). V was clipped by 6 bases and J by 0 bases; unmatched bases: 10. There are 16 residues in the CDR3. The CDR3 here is CASSNGQGSSSYEQYF. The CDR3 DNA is TGTGCCAGTAGCAACGGACAGGGTTCTAGCTCCTACGAGCAGTACTTC. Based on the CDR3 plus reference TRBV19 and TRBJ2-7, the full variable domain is DGGITQSPKYLFRKEGQNVTLSCEQNLNHDAMYWYRQDPGQGLRLIYYSQIVNDFQKGDIAEGYSVSREKKESFPLTVTSAQKNPTAFYLCASSNGQGSSSYEQYFGPGTRLTVT.

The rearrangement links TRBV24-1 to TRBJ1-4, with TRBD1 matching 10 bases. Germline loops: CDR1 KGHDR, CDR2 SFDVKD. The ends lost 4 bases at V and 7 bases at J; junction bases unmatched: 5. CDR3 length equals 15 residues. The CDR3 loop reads CATSDPRTGGEKLFF. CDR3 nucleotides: TGTGCCACCAGTGACCCGAGGACAGGGGGTGAAAAACTGTTTTTT.

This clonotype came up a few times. This chain's CDR3 is CASAIQPGQGYNEQFF. The CDR3 bases are TGCGCCAGCGCCATTCAACCGGGACAGGGGTACAATGAGCAGTTCTTC. The chain links TRBV5-1 to TRBJ2-1; 10 bases match TRBD1. The CDR3 runs 16 residues. Germline V gene lookup returns CDR1 SGHRS and CDR2 YFSETQ. Trimming cost V 7 bases and J 4 bases; bases outside gene matches: 11.

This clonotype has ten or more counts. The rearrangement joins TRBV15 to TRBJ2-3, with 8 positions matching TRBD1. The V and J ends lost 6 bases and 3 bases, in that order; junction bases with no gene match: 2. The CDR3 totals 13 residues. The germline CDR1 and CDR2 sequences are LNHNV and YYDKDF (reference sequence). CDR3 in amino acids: CATRQGVTDTQYF. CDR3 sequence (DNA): TGTGCCACCAGACAGGGGGTTACAGATACGCAGTATTTT.

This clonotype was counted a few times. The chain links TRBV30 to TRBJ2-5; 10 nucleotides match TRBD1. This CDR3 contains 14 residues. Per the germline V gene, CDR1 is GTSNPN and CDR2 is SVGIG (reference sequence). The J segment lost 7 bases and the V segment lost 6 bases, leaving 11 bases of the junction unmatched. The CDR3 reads CACGTGAEWVTQYF. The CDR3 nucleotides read TGTGCCTGTGGGACAGGGGCCGAGTGGGTGACCCAGTACTTC.

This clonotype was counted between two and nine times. The CDR3 bases are TGTGCCAGCAGTGAATCGGGGGGGGGAATGGATACGCAGTATTTT. Translating it yields CASSESGGGMDTQYF. This sequence joins TRBV2 and TRBJ2-3; TRBD2 agrees at 8 bases. V shed 2 bases, J shed 6 bases, and the junction held 7 bases outside the gene matches. Germline V gene lookup returns CDR1 SNHLY and CDR2 FYNNEI. The CDR3 spans 15 residues.

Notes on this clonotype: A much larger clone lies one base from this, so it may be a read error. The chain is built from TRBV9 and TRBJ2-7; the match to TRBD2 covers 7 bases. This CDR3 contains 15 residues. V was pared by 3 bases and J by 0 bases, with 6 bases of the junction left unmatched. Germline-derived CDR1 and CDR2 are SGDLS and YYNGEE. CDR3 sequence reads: CASSGKRDRSYEQYF. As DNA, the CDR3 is TGTGCCAGCAGCGGTAAGCGGGACCGCTCCTACGAGCAGTACTTC.

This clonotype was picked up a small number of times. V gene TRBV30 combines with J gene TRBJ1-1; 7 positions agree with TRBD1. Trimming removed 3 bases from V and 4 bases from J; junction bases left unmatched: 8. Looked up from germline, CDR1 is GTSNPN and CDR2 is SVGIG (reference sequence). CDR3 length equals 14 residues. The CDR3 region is CAWRTGIGFTEAFF. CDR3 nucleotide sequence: TGTGCCTGGAGGACAGGGATCGGGTTCACTGAAGCTTTCTTT.

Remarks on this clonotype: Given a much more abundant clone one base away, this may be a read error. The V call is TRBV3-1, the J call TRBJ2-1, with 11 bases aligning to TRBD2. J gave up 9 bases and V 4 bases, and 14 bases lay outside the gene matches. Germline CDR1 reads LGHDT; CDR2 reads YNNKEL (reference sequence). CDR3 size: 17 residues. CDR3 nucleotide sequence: TGTGCCAGCAGCCCCGCCGATACTAGCGGGAGATTGGGTGAGCAGTTCTTC. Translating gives CASSPADTSGRLGEQFF.

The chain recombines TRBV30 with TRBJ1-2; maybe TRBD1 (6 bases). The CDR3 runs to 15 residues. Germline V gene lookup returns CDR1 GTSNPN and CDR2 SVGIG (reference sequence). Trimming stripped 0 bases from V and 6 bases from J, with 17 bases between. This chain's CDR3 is CAWSVGAPLSHGYTF. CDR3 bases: TGTGCCTGGAGTGTGGGGGCACCGCTATCCCATGGCTACACCTTC.

The CDR3 DNA sequence: TGTGCCAGCTCACCACTCTCATCGCTAGCGGGAGCGGCCGGGGAGCTGTTTTTT. It translates to CASSPLSSLAGAAGELFF. This sequence joins TRBV12-3 or TRBV12-4 and TRBJ2-2, with 10 positions matching TRBD2. V lost 8 bases, J lost 6 bases, and 18 bases stayed unmatched. This CDR3 spans 18 amino acids.